This T cell receptor beta chain was recorded in a study of shared clonotypes between healthy human individuals. Study as a whole: CD4 naive and CD4 memory each took three plates per donor, while CD8 naive took two and CD8 memory one. The study, taken as a whole, reports: Non-shared clonotypes had lower generation probabilities than those shared by all four donors. The researchers took only blood, and tissue repertoires probably look different.

Only one count was recorded for this clone. The antigen is unknown. The V and J ends lost 6 bases and 6 bases respectively, with 15 bases between them. The CDR3 totals 13 residues. Germline CDR1 KGHSH, CDR2 LQKENI. The table came from immunoSEQ multiplex PCR; TCRdb's copy has only in-frame clones and leaves some out. The sample yields some 1 million clones, 70% to 80% seen once. Sample: memory CD4+ T cells sorted from blood. Subset specified: CD45RA-negative fraction. This chain uses TRBV18 with TRBJ2-7; D unresolved. The sequence was obtained from a man between 18 and 29 years old in good health. For the CDR3, the DNA is TGTGCCAGCTCCCCTAGGTCTCAGTCCGAGCAGTACTTC. Translation: CASSPRSQSEQYF.